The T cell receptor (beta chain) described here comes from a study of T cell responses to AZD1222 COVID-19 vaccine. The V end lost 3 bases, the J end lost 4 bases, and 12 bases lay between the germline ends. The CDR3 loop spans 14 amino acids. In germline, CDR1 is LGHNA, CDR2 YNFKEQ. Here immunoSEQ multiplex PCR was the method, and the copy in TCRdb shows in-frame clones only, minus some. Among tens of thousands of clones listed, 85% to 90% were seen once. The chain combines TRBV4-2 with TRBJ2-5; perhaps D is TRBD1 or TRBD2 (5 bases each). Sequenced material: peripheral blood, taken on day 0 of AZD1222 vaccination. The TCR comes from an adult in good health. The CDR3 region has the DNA TGTGCCAGCAGCCAGGGGCAGGGAGCAGAGACCCAGTACTTC. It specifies CASSQGQGAETQYF.